The entry below describes one TCR beta chain. This record comes from a study of cytomegalovirus exposure and HLA in healthy donors. Across the study: The early release's HLA-typed donors yielded 78 million or so unique TCRs.

The V end was cut by 8 bases, the J end by 5 bases, with 15 bases between. Germline assignment: CDR1 SNHLY and CDR2 FYNNEI. CDR3 length equals 14 residues. The PCR had 60 Vbeta and 13 Jbeta primers. The data were produced by immunoSEQ multiplex PCR, yet TCRdb's version contains in-frame clones alone and is incomplete. The table includes about 190,000 clones, just under 80% detected once. Unrecorded immune exposures were likely, despite nominal health at sampling. The sequence was collected from a woman in her 30s in good health and CMV-seropositive. The V and J genes are TRBV2 and TRBJ1-4; perhaps TRBD1 as D (6 bases). Sequencing was carried out using PBMCs. DNA of the CDR3: TGTGCCAGCCTCCGGGACACCGTCAATGAAAAACTGTTTTTT. Protein: CASLRDTVNEKLFF.